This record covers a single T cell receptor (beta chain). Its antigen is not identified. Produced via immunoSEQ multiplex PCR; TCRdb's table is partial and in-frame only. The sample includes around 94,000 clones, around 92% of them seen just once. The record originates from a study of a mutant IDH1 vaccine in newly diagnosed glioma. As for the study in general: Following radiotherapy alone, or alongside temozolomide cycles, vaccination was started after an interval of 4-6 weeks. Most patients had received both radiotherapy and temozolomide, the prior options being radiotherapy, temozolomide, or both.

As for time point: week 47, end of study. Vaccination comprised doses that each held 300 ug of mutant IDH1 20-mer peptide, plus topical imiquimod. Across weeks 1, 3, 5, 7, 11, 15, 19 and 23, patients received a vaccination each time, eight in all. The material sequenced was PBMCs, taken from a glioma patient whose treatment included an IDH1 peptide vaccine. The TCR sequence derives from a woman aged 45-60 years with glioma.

This chain's CDR3 is CASSGDRGLYEQYF. CDR3 nucleotide sequence: TGTGCCAGCAGTGGGGACAGGGGGCTTTACGAGCAGTACTTC. The chain uses TRBV2 and TRBJ2-5, with TRBD1 identical over 12 bases. Gene TRBJ2-7 matches the end of the DNA better, so the J call may be wrong. Looked up from germline, CDR1 is SNHLY and CDR2 is FYNNEI. This CDR3 contains 14 residues.